The rows below give T cell receptor beta chains drawn from one sample of a study of monozygotic twins with inflammatory bowel disease. TCRdb reprocessed the 5' RACE reads, with one entry per CDR3 protein and no DNA. Listed are 300,000 to 350,000 distinct CDR3 sequences; over 2% falls within the top ten. Sequenced sample: blood. Receptors were obtained from a human donor with ulcerative colitis or Crohn's disease, or a healthy co-twin of an affected twin (not recorded which). CDR3s include the opening cysteine and the closing phenylalanine or tryptophan.

TRBV28,TRBJ2-7,CASSWAGSDLGEQYF
TRBV7-2,TRBJ2-1,CASSPDRAYNEQFF
TRBV28,TRBJ1-1,CASRALNTEAFF
TRBV11-2,TRBJ1-1,CASSWGALTEAFF
TRBV20-1,TRBJ2-4,CSASGWIAKNMQYF
TRBV20-1,TRBJ2-2,CSARNLWGTGELFF
TRBV20-1,TRBJ2-3,CSAPFDRDLMYTQYF
TRBV4-1,TRBJ2-1,CASSQDDPSGVPYLYNEQFF
TRBV28,TRBJ2-4,CASSARNLAKNIQYF
TRBV11-2,TRBJ2-2,CASSLRTGNTGELFF
TRBV12-3/TRBV12-4,TRBJ2-5,CASSTSGGFQETQYF
TRBV30,TRBJ2-1,CAWSPTGRNYNEQFF
TRBV12-3/TRBV12-4,TRBJ2-5,CASKPGQMYQETQYF
TRBV20-1,TRBJ2-3,CSATPATSTDTQYF
TRBV5-1,TRBJ1-6,CASSSGTGSYNSPLHF
TRBV28,TRBJ2-5,CASSMSGREETQYF
TRBV5-5,TRBJ2-2,CASSPSGGAHGELFF
TRBV5-1,TRBJ2-7,CASSMTGGSTIYEQYF
TRBV10-3,TRBJ2-7,CAISDVDCEQYF
TRBV11-2,TRBJ2-7,CASSLEVSGRTGEQYF
TRBV30,TRBJ2-5,CAWGQGTETQYF
TRBV12-3/TRBV12-4,TRBJ1-5,CASSKTDRGKPQHF
TRBV3-1,TRBJ2-1,CASSQAPSGSPNEQFF
TRBV14,TRBJ2-1,CASSQLRETYNEQFF
TRBV5-4,TRBJ2-2,CASSWGGLPEGTTGELFF
TRBV7-2,TRBJ2-3,CASSSPGIRTDTQYF
TRBV7-3,TRBJ2-7,CASSLNSLPAYEQYF
TRBV29-1,TRBJ2-1,CSVDRPNYNEQFF
TRBV20-1,TRBJ2-1,CSGPLAGLTNNEQFF
TRBV7-8,TRBJ2-7,CASSPPRWDGNSYEQYF
TRBV29-1,TRBJ2-7,CSVGGSRTYEQYF
TRBV20-1,TRBJ2-3,CSVSTGPPDTQYF
TRBV5-4,TRBJ2-7,CASSRLPDEQYF
TRBV29-1,TRBJ2-7,CSVDGTGDYEQYF
TRBV11-2,TRBJ1-1,CASSPEIRDTEAFF
TRBV28,TRBJ2-7,CASSFTTHVILPSYEQYF
TRBV28,TRBJ2-6,CASCQLGGFSSGANVLTF